This is a list of T cell receptor beta chains from one sample in a study of regulatory T cells in long-lasting Graves disease. In TCRdb, the multiplex PCR reads were re-called with MiXCR into one record per CDR3 protein. Of 550,000 to 700,000 distinct CDR3 sequences listed, roughly a sixth are singletons. This same sample was also part of a study on T cells in Graves' hyperthyroidism and ophthalmopathy.

The input for sequencing was peripheral blood mononuclear cells (PBMCs), taken at new diagnosis, from a patient treated with antithyroid drugs. These receptors were obtained from a man aged 18 to 29 with Graves disease. Both conserved end residues are trimmed from each CDR3. Fields, in order: J gene, clone size, V gene, CDR3 protein. The size field is filled for only some rows; it gives once, few, many or a size class.

TRBJ2-1 | many | TRBV3-1 | ASSQEASGSGNEQF
TRBJ2-3 | few | TRBV24-1 | ATSDPRTSGNTQY
TRBJ2-7 | NA | TRBV15 | ATSRHLSDYEQY
TRBJ1-2 | many | TRBV11-2 | ASSLSQFLDGYT
TRBJ2-7 | many | TRBV7-9 | ASSPISYEQY
TRBJ1-2 | many | TRBV18 | ASSPATANGYT
TRBJ2-1 | many | TRBV7-2 | ASSTPKLQGDEQF
TRBJ1-4 | NA | TRBV5-1 | ASRSGEKLF
TRBJ2-5 | NA | TRBV7-7 | ASSPGLAVQETQY
TRBJ1-5 | few | TRBV6-4 | ATIWVWDRPYSNQPQH
TRBJ1-5 | NA | TRBV2 | ASSAGQGYSNQPQH
TRBJ2-3 | many | TRBV28 | ASNFPGTDTQY
TRBJ2-1 | few | TRBV19 | ASSMVLAGGSSYNEQF
TRBJ2-5 | many | TRBV2 | ASKSPLQGDEGTQY
TRBJ2-1 | few | TRBV20-1 | SARELSYNEQF
TRBJ2-7 | NA | TRBV5-1 | ASSLGAENPYEQY
TRBJ2-7 | many | TRBV7-6 | ASSLDFFRASGSGDEQY
TRBJ1-2 | few | TRBV6-1 | ASIGGDPYRGYT
TRBJ2-1 | NA | TRBV9 | ASSVDGGGYNEQF
TRBJ2-2 | NA | TRBV5-8 | ASRVTGTGELF
TRBJ1-2 | many | TRBV30 | AWSQDHYGYT
TRBJ1-1 | many | TRBV29-1 | SVLRAPGGNTEAF
TRBJ1-2 | few | TRBV30 | AWEGSYGYT
TRBJ2-7 | many | TRBV6-1 | ASSGPGQGANEQY
TRBJ1-6 | many | TRBV30 | AWTRQNSPLH
TRBJ2-5 | NA | TRBV20-1 | SAPGTVRETQY
TRBJ2-7 | NA | TRBV15 | ATSRDRWESNEQY
TRBJ2-5 | few | TRBV20-1 | SASEMGPRD
TRBJ2-6 | NA | TRBV12-3/TRBV12-4 | ASSLGTLSSGANVLT
TRBJ1-5 | many | TRBV7-2 | ASSWGGQGADQPQH
TRBJ1-5 | many | TRBV2 | ASSEAIRDNQPQH
TRBJ2-1 | NA | TRBV5-6 | ASSVRTSGDRDEQF
TRBJ2-5 | few | TRBV9 | ASSPTPQGVETQY
TRBJ2-7 | NA | TRBV7-9 | ASSLPAGEYEQY
TRBJ1-2 | NA | TRBV9 | ASSVGSTSGYT
TRBJ1-5 | few | TRBV6-1 | ASKRRLFDSSSNQPQH
TRBJ2-7 | few | TRBV19 | AKKEVVSGSKGEQC
TRBJ2-7 | NA | TRBV4-1 | ASSHLAGKGYEQY
TRBJ2-2 | few | TRBV6-5 | ASSSSRGRATGELF
TRBJ1-6 | few | TRBV12-3/TRBV12-4 | ASSLRDTGSPLH
TRBJ2-5 | NA | TRBV28 | ASAGFETQY
TRBJ2-1 | many | TRBV11-2 | ASSRTGSYEQF
TRBJ2-3 | many | TRBV20-1 | SATSGSTDTQY
TRBJ2-2 | NA | TRBV11-2 | ASSTTGTSRHGELF
TRBJ2-3 | many | TRBV20-1 | SASFSSGRPTDTQY
TRBJ1-3 | NA | TRBV7-8 | ASSLIRPLGQEISGNTIY
TRBJ2-5 | many | TRBV18 | ASSYTVRRETQY
TRBJ2-7 | few | TRBV20-1 | SAGGRLSYEQY
TRBJ2-7 | NA | TRBV28 | ASIDSRDSYEQY
TRBJ2-1 | many | TRBV27 | ASGDGTSSYNEQF
TRBJ1-2 | NA | TRBV25-1 | ASSDALGTGFYGYT
TRBJ2-2 | NA | TRBV12-3/TRBV12-4 | ASSFGQGAGELF
TRBJ2-1 | many | TRBV11-3 | ASSRGLAGVDEQF
TRBJ2-7 | NA | TRBV7-9 | ASSFRDNTSGRLYEQY
TRBJ2-5 | NA | TRBV11-2 | ASSRPGTGDETQY
TRBJ1-5 | NA | TRBV3-1 | ASSQDSWGNQPQH
TRBJ2-5 | many | TRBV3-1 | ASSQGPPGPD